This T cell receptor beta chain stems from a study of T cells after yellow fever vaccination. The CDR3 spans 17 residues. With V trimmed by 2 bases and J by 9 bases, 12 bases remained unmatched. Germline CDR1 reads SGHTA; CDR2 reads FQGNSA. TCRdb re-analysed the 5' RACE reads in MiXCR, keeping a single row per CDR3 protein. The repertoire includes nearly 550,000 distinct CDR3 sequences, 19% of them detected once, and roughly an eighth sits in the top ten. This clonotype was counted between two and nine times. This receptor was taken from a man aged 25-45 years who received the YFV17D yellow fever vaccine. Material: PBMCs, obtained 15 days after the yellow fever booster vaccination. This rearrangement joins TRBV7-2 to TRBJ2-3, with 12 bases that match TRBD2. CDR3 nucleotides: TGTGCCAGCAGCTTACCGACTAGCGGGGGAAACTTGTGGACGCAGTATTTT. It is translated as CASSLPTSGGNLWTQYF.